The 9 T cell receptor beta chains below were found in one sample sequenced in a study of metastatic and nonmetastatic thyroid tumors. Thyroid surgery was performed in patients who had received no treatment beforehand. TCRdb re-called clones from the PCR reads using MiXCR. The sample includes about 6,200 clones, approximately 31% of them seen just once. Material: adjacent normal tissue. The receptors shown here come from a female donor with papillary thyroid cancer or a benign thyroid nodule (not recorded which). Some clones in this sample may be carry-over from other donors' samples.

This clone was recorded a few times. V and J are TRBV2 and TRBJ2-7; D not certain. Germline V lookup: CDR1 SNHLY, CDR2 FYNNEI. The CDR3 spans 15 residues. V was trimmed by 0 bases and J by 1 base, leaving 10 bases between them. Here the CDR3 DNA reads TGTGCCAGCAGTGAAGCGCTAGGAGCGTCCTACGAGCAGTACTTC. Its protein product is CASSEALGASYEQYF.

This clone was seen a handful of times. For the CDR3, the DNA is TGTGCCAGCAGCCTCCACAGGGGTCGGCAGTTCTTC. Its protein product is CASSLHRGRQFF. The chain has TRBV7-2 and TRBJ2-1; 7 nucleotides line up with TRBD1. V lost 5 bases to trimming and J lost 12 bases; unmatched junction nucleotides: 7. From germline, CDR1 is SGHTA and CDR2 FQGNSA. The CDR3 runs to 12 residues. Looking up the rest from reference TRBV7-2 and TRBJ2-1 gives the full variable domain: GAGVSQSPSNKVTEKGKDVELRCDPISGHTALYWYRQSLGQGLEFLIYFQGNSAPDKSGLPSDRFSAERTGGSVSTLTIQRTQQEDSAVYLCASSLHRGRQFFGPGTRLTVL.

This clone has more than one count but fewer than ten. Germline and junction disagree at one end, which may indicate a read error. This specimen includes other DNA sequences encoding the same CDR3. The chain recombines TRBV27 with TRBJ1-6; maybe TRBD1 (5 bases). This CDR3 contains 13 residues. Germline V gives CDR1 MNHEY, CDR2 SMNVEV (reference sequence). The CDR3 DNA reads TGCGCCAGCAGTTTCGGGGGAAATTCACCCCTCCACTTT. Translation gives CASSFGGNSPLHF.

The V and J genes are TRBV18 and TRBJ2-1, with TRBD1 as a possible D gene (5 bases). Trimming shortened V by 3 bases and J by 0 bases, and 6 bases separated the two germline ends. The germline gives CDR1 KGHSH, CDR2 LQKENI. The CDR3 totals 14 residues. The CDR3 DNA follows: TGTGCCAGCTCACCGACAGACTCCTACAATGAGCAGTTCTTC. Its translation is CASSPTDSYNEQFF. The complete variable domain, with remaining parts taken from reference TRBV18 and TRBJ2-1, reads NAGVMQNPRHLVRRRGQEARLRCSPMKGHSHVYWYRQLPEEGLKFMVYLQKENIIDESGMPKERFSAEFPKEGPSILRIQQVVRGDSAAYFCASSPTDSYNEQFFGPGTRLTVL.

The J gene is TRBJ2-7, the V gene TRBV6-1; D perhaps matches TRBD1 (5 bases). Germline CDR1 and CDR2: MNHNS and SASEGT. Trimming pared 5 bases from V and 2 bases from J, leaving 10 bases between. CDR3 size: 13 residues. CDR3 in amino acids: CASSTGRAYEQYF. CDR3 DNA sequence: TGTGCCAGCAGTACAGGCAGAGCCTACGAGCAGTACTTC.

The genes are TRBV11-2 and TRBJ2-3; D uncertain. With 1 base removed from V and 6 bases from J, the gap between germline ends came to 2 bases. The germline gives CDR1 SGHAT, CDR2 FQNNGV. The CDR3 sequence is 11 residues long. The CDR3 spells CASSLADTQYF. Here the CDR3 DNA reads TGTGCCAGCAGCTTAGCTGATACGCAGTATTTT.

Turning to this clone: A read error may explain this, as a much larger clone is one base away. This sample includes further DNA sequences coding for the same CDR3. The chain employs TRBV27 and TRBJ2-7; D is possibly TRBD1 or TRBD2 (5 bases each). Germline CDR1 MNHEY, CDR2 SMNVEV (reference sequence). CDR3 length: 13 amino acids. The germline V and J ends were trimmed by 6 bases and 5 bases, with 14 bases remaining between them. The CDR3 region is CASRYGQGDEQYF. The CDR3 nucleotides read TGTGCCAGCAGGTATGGGCAGGGAGACGAGCAGTACTTC.

The chain recombines TRBV11-2 with TRBJ2-2, with D tentatively TRBD2 (7 bases). The CDR3 extends over 15 amino acids. CDR1 is SGHAT, CDR2 FQNNGV, per germline. V was cut by 2 bases and J by 9 bases, with 16 bases left in between. CDR3 sequence: CASSLNSVGGRELFF. CDR3 DNA: TGTGCCAGCAGCTTAAACTCCGTGGGGGGGCGGGAGCTGTTTTTT.

Notes on this clone: A read error is possible here, since a much larger clone lies one base away. The chain links TRBV7-3 to TRBJ2-1; the match to TRBD1 covers 7 bases. Germline assignment: CDR1 SGHTA and CDR2 FQGTGA. This CDR3 is built from 15 residues. The V gene end was trimmed by 1 base and the J gene end by 2 bases; junction bases not matched to a gene: 2. The CDR3 loop is CASSLRQGTYNEQFF. The CDR3 DNA reads TGTGCCAGCAGCTTAAGACAGGGAACCTACAATGAGCAGTTCTTC.